One sample yielded the 28 T cell receptor beta chains listed below, sequenced in a study of blood T cell repertoires in COVID-19. Some clones are missing from TCRdb's copy, which holds only in-frame ones; the method was immunoSEQ multiplex PCR. In the table there are 90,000 to 120,000 clones, 84% of which are singletons. The sequenced sample consisted of peripheral blood. The receptors derive from a human donor in a cohort sampled during active COVID-19.

The CDR3 sequence is CASSSSTDTQYF. The CDR3 region has the DNA TGTGCCAGCTCATCTAGCACAGATACGCAGTATTTT. The gene calls are TRBV18 and TRBJ2-3; unclear D gene. V was trimmed by 5 bases and J by 0 bases, leaving 3 bases between them. The CDR3 length is 12 residues. From germline, CDR1 is KGHSH and CDR2 LQKENI.

This clone was recorded only once. V gene TRBV30 combines with J gene TRBJ2-7; 7 positions agree with TRBD2. CDR1 is GTSNPN, CDR2 SVGIG, per germline (reference sequence). Trimming at V came to 5 bases and at J to 5 bases, leaving 9 bases not matched to a gene. The CDR3 consists of 13 residues. Here the CDR3 DNA reads TGTGCCTGGCCGGGCGGGAGTGGAAACGAGCAGTACGTC. Translated: CAWPGGSGNEQYV.

CDR3 in amino acids: CASSGRTASSYEQYF. The CDR3 DNA sequence: TGTGCCAGCAGTGGTCGGACAGCTAGCTCCTACGAGCAGTACTTC. This chain connects TRBV2 to TRBJ2-7; D may be TRBD1 (6 bases). The CDR3 loop spans 15 amino acids. Trimming removed 4 bases from V and 0 bases from J, with 13 bases in between. Germline CDR1 and CDR2: SNHLY and FYNNEI. The full variable domain, its missing parts supplied by reference TRBV2 and TRBJ2-7, is EPEVTQTPSHQVTQMGQEVILRCVPISNHLYFYWYRQILGQKVEFLVSFYNNEISEKSEIFDDQFSVERPDGSNFTLKIRSTKLEDSAMYFCASSGRTASSYEQYFGPGTRLTVT.

The chain joins TRBV24-1 to TRBJ2-1; 8 bases line up with TRBD2. The trim removed 3 bases at V and 5 bases at J, leaving 5 bases unmatched. Germline V gene lookup returns CDR1 KGHDR and CDR2 SFDVKD. The CDR3 consists of 15 residues. This CDR3 is CATSDPSGSNNEQFF. The CDR3 DNA is TGTGCCACCAGTGATCCGAGCGGGAGTAACAATGAGCAGTTCTTC.

The chain employs TRBV5-1 and TRBJ2-7, with a tentative D call TRBD2 (6 bases). This CDR3 is 14 amino acids long. The V gene lost 4 bases and the J gene lost 2 bases, with 13 bases spanning the gap. Germline assignment: CDR1 SGHRS and CDR2 YFSETQ. The CDR3 loop is CASSPGTPAYEQYF. The DNA of the CDR3 is TGCGCCAGCAGCCCCGGGACTCCCGCCTACGAGCAGTACTTC.

The chain combines TRBV19 with TRBJ2-2, with 12 bases fitting TRBD2. Trimming removed 11 bases from V and 6 bases from J; junction bases left unmatched: 10. The CDR3 covers 15 residues. Germline V CDR1 and CDR2: LNHDA, SQIVND (reference sequence). In DNA, the CDR3 is TGTGCCGGTGGACTAGCGGGGAGTGACGCCGGGGAGCTGTTTTTT. It is translated as CAGGLAGSDAGELFF.

Only one count was recorded for this clone. The gene calls are TRBV5-1 and TRBJ1-1, with a weak D call TRBD1 (6 bases). Deletions cut 0 bases from V and 1 base from J, with 10 bases between. CDR1 is SGHRS, CDR2 YFSETQ, per germline. The CDR3 loop spans 15 amino acids. The CDR3 loop reads CASSLDTTGNTEAFF. For the CDR3, the DNA is TGCGCCAGCAGCTTGGACACGACAGGGAACACTGAAGCTTTCTTT. The full variable domain, with the rest looked up from reference TRBV5-1 and TRBJ1-1, is KAGVTQTPRYLIKTRGQQVTLSCSPISGHRSVSWYQQTPGQGLQFLFEYFSETQRNKGNFPGRFSGRQFSNSRSEMNVSTLELGDSALYLCASSLDTTGNTEAFFGQGTRLTVV.

CDR3 sequence: CASSEAGGNWDTIYF. Written as DNA, the CDR3 is TGTGCCAGCAGTGAAGCTGGGGGCAATTGGGACACCATATATTTT. V usage is TRBV6-1 and J usage is TRBJ1-3, with D perhaps TRBD1 (6 bases). V was clipped by 0 bases and J by 8 bases, with 14 bases between them. Per germline, CDR1 MNHNS and CDR2 SASEGT. The CDR3 runs 15 residues.

The J gene is TRBJ1-2, the V gene TRBV5-4; 9 bases agree with TRBD1. V lost 0 bases, J lost 1 base, and 7 bases stayed unmatched. CDR1 is SGHNT, CDR2 YYREEE, per germline (reference sequence). The CDR3 runs to 17 residues. CDR3 sequence: CASSLGTGDLLNYGYTF. As DNA, the CDR3 is TGTGCCAGCAGCTTGGGGACAGGGGACCTACTTAACTATGGCTACACCTTC.

This clone has a single count. V is TRBV24-1 and J is TRBJ2-5; 7 bases are a match to TRBD1. The ends lost 2 bases at V and 4 bases at J; junction bases unmatched: 6. There are 15 residues in the CDR3. Germline CDR1 KGHDR, CDR2 SFDVKD. The CDR3: CATSDSRGRGETQYF. The CDR3 nucleotides read TGTGCCACCAGTGATTCAAGGGGGCGAGGAGAGACCCAGTACTTC.

The chain combines TRBV7-2 with TRBJ2-7; D is uncertain. Trimming stripped 3 bases from V and 7 bases from J, with 13 bases between. The CDR3 covers 13 residues. Germline CDR1 is SGHTA and CDR2 is FQGNSA. The CDR3 nucleotides read TGTGCCAGCAGCTTTCCCGGGTTCGGGGAGCAGTACTTC. Its protein is CASSFPGFGEQYF.

This clone came up once. This chain joins TRBV30 and TRBJ2-7; D unclear. The CDR3 is 15 residues long. Trimming shortened V by 2 bases and J by 4 bases, and 18 bases separated the two germline ends. The V gene's germline CDR1 is GTSNPN and CDR2 SVGIG (reference sequence). The CDR3 DNA reads as TGTGCCTGGAGTAAGAGCGTTTTAGGAACTTACGAGCAGTACTTC. This translates into CAWSKSVLGTYEQYF.

Written as DNA, the CDR3 is TGTGCCTGGAGCTATCAAACAGGGGTCGAGCAGTACTTC. This codes for CAWSYQTGVEQYF. The chain carries TRBV30 and TRBJ2-7; 7 bases match TRBD1. Losses at the gene ends were 3 bases for V and 6 bases for J; bases not matched to a gene: 8. Germline-derived CDR1 and CDR2 are GTSNPN and SVGIG (reference sequence). The CDR3 has 13 amino acids.

This chain connects TRBV7-9 to TRBJ2-1; TRBD1 matches 9 bases. The CDR3 runs to 15 residues. With 0 bases clipped from V and 3 bases from J, the junction kept 0 bases outside the gene matches. In germline, CDR1 is SEHNR, CDR2 FQNEAQ (reference sequence). The DNA for the CDR3 is TGTGCCAGCAGCTTAGCGGGACAGGGCTACAATGAGCAGTTCTTC. It yields the protein CASSLAGQGYNEQFF.

The CDR3 region has the DNA TGTGCCAGCAGCTCGGGACAGGGACTAGCCAAAAACATTCAGTACTTC. Its protein is CASSSGQGLAKNIQYF. The chain uses TRBV7-2 and TRBJ2-4; TRBD1 aligns across 9 bases. The CDR3 covers 16 residues. The J segment lost 0 bases and the V segment lost 4 bases, leaving 4 bases of the junction unmatched. Germline V gene data show CDR1 as SGHTA and CDR2 as FQGNSA. The full variable domain, its missing parts supplied by reference TRBV7-2 and TRBJ2-4, is GAGVSQSPSNKVTEKGKDVELRCDPISGHTALYWYRQSLGQGLEFLIYFQGNSAPDKSGLPSDRFSAERTGGSVSTLTIQRTQQEDSAVYLCASSSGQGLAKNIQYFGAGTRLSVL.

The V call is TRBV24-1, the J call TRBJ2-1, with D maybe TRBD1 (6 bases). The germline V gene encodes CDR1 KGHDR and CDR2 SFDVKD. V lost 5 bases, J lost 4 bases, and 14 bases lay in between. The CDR3 loop spans 15 amino acids. CDR3 loop: CATSANRVPYNEQFF. The CDR3 region has the DNA TGTGCCACCAGTGCTAACAGGGTCCCTTACAATGAGCAGTTCTTC.

This chain joins TRBV21-1 and TRBJ2-3; TRBD1, the D gene given by the table, was not confirmed from the DNA. TRBV21-1 is a listed pseudogene. CDR3 size: 18 residues. The CDR3 is CASSNMKGGQRGTDTQYF. CDR3 DNA sequence: TGTGCCAGCAGCAATATGAAAGGGGGCCAGCGGGGCACAGATACGCAGTATTTT.

The V call is TRBV6-5, the J call TRBJ1-6, with a possible D match to TRBD1 (6 bases). Germline loops: CDR1 MNHEY, CDR2 SVGAGI. The length of the CDR3 is 15 residues. Trimming stripped 5 bases from V and 5 bases from J, with 13 bases between. CDR3 amino acids: CASSLRDNHNSPLHF. CDR3 DNA: TGTGCCAGCAGTCTCCGGGACAATCATAATTCACCCCTCCACTTT.

V is TRBV7-2 and J is TRBJ2-3; tentative D call: TRBD2 (5 bases). The CDR3 covers 15 residues. CDR1 SGHTA and CDR2 FQGNSA come from the germline V gene. V lost 7 bases, J lost 1 base, and 15 bases lay in between. CDR3 residues: CASTAGVLRTDTQYF. As DNA, the CDR3 is TGTGCCAGCACCGCCGGGGTGTTGCGCACAGATACGCAGTATTTT.

V gene TRBV19 combines with J gene TRBJ1-5; no clear D. This CDR3 contains 14 residues. V was pared by 4 bases and J by 6 bases, with 13 bases between. CDR1 is LNHDA and CDR2 is SQIVND in the germline V gene (reference sequence). CDR3 in amino acids: CASSNPGYRQPQHF. CDR3 bases: TGTGCCAGTAGTAACCCGGGGTATCGTCAGCCCCAGCATTTT.

The chain has TRBV27 and TRBJ2-5; a weak D match, TRBD1 (6 bases). V was trimmed by 0 bases and J by 1 base, leaving 12 bases between them. The CDR3 has 16 amino acids. CDR1 and CDR2 (germline): MNHEY, SMNVEV (reference sequence). CDR3 coding DNA: TGTGCCAGCAGTTTATCGTCGGACAGAACCCAAGAGACCCAGTACTTC. Protein product: CASSLSSDRTQETQYF.

The genes are TRBV24-1 and TRBJ1-2, with TRBD1 as a possible D gene (5 bases). V was trimmed by 4 bases and J by 3 bases, leaving 5 bases between them. The CDR3 sequence is 12 residues long. Germline V gene lookup returns CDR1 KGHDR and CDR2 SFDVKD. CDR3 in amino acids: CATSEGDYGYTF. The CDR3 DNA is TGTGCCACCAGTGAAGGGGACTATGGCTACACCTTC.

The chain links TRBV19 to TRBJ1-2, with TRBD1 identical over 8 bases. From germline, CDR1 is LNHDA and CDR2 SQIVND (reference sequence). This CDR3 spans 13 amino acids. J lost 4 bases, V lost 5 bases, and 3 bases had no gene match. The CDR3 spells CASSSTGGYGYTF. The CDR3 nucleotides are TGTGCCAGTAGTTCAACAGGGGGCTATGGCTACACCTTC.

This clone was picked up one time. The chain combines TRBV5-8 with TRBJ1-2; 7 bases map to TRBD1. The junction had 11 bases not matched to a gene; V was cut back by 4 bases and J by 5 bases. Looked up from germline, CDR1 is SGHTS and CDR2 is YDEGEE. This CDR3 region has 15 residues. CDR3 DNA sequence: TGTGCCAGCAGCCCCGGACAGGTGCTGGGGTATGGCTACACCTTC. Its translation: CASSPGQVLGYGYTF.

The chain carries TRBV6-2 or TRBV6-3 and TRBJ2-4; D may be TRBD1 (6 bases). The germline V gene has CDR1 MNHEY and CDR2 SVGEGT. V dropped 4 bases and J dropped 5 bases, with 15 bases sitting between them. CDR3 size: 15 residues. This CDR3 reads CASSSDGTNQNIQYF. As DNA, the CDR3 is TGTGCCAGCAGTTCAGACGGGACAAACCAAAACATTCAGTACTTC.

The rearrangement links TRBV5-6 to TRBJ1-1; 8 bases map to TRBD1. The CDR3 loop spans 16 amino acids. The germline gives CDR1 SGHDT, CDR2 YYEEEE. The V segment lost 5 bases and the J segment 0 bases; nucleotides outside the gene matches: 9. DNA of the CDR3: TGTGCCAGCAGTGCAGGACAGGGTGTTCTGAACACTGAAGCTTTCTTT. This sequence encodes CASSAGQGVLNTEAFF.

The chain carries TRBV19 and TRBJ2-3; 9 bases line up with TRBD2. This CDR3 region has 17 residues. Germline-derived CDR1 and CDR2 are LNHDA and SQIVND (reference sequence). J lost 1 base, V lost 1 base, and 6 bases had no gene match. DNA for the CDR3: TGTGCCAGTAGTATAGGGGGCGGGAGGGCCCGCACAGATACGCAGTATTTT. Protein sequence: CASSIGGGRARTDTQYF.

V gene TRBV5-4 combines with J gene TRBJ2-3; unclear D gene. Germline assignment: CDR1 SGHNT and CDR2 YYREEE (reference sequence). The CDR3 totals 13 residues. Between the trimmed V and J ends, which lost 5 bases and 0 bases, there was a span of 7 bases. The CDR3 region is CASRSTSTDTQYF. Here the CDR3 DNA reads TGTGCCAGCAGGTCGACTAGCACAGATACGCAGTATTTT.